This T cell receptor beta chain was obtained from a study of CD8 T cells in ankylosing spondylitis. Regarding the study as a whole: Seemingly distinctive of ankylosing spondylitis blood was a TCR beta motif formed by eight highly homologous variants. Significant enrichment of disease-linked clones was reportedly seen in matched ankylosing spondylitis synovial fluid. Reactive arthritis synovial fluid and blood previously showed some of these motif variants. In peripheral blood, disease-linked CD8+ clones occurred at relatively low frequencies.

Trimming shortened V by 5 bases and J by 9 bases, and 14 bases separated the two germline ends. The germline V gene has CDR1 ENHRY and CDR2 SYGVKD. The CDR3 extends over 14 amino acids. About this clonotype itself: Its antigen is still unknown.

With molecular barcodes, quantitative 5'-RACE was used to make the TCR beta libraries. TCRdb used MiXCR to reprocess the 5' RACE reads, holding one entry per CDR3 protein. Among around 430,000 distinct CDR3 sequences, 17% were seen once, and the ten largest hold over 0.9%. The sample consisted of blood, either unsorted or a sorted T cell fraction (not recorded which). The rearrangement links TRBV10-3 to TRBJ1-6; a weak D match, TRBD1 (6 bases). This TCR was sampled from a male donor with ankylosing spondylitis. For the CDR3, the DNA is TGTGCCATCAGTCGGACAGCTGGAGGTTCACCCCTCCACTTT. It yields the protein CAISRTAGGSPLHF.